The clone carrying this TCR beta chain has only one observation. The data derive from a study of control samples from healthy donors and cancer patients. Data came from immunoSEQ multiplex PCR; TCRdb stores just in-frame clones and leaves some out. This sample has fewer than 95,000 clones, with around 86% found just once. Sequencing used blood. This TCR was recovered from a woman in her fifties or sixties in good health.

CDR3 sequence (DNA): TGTGCCAGCAGCGGTGACGGGGGAAACACCATATATTTT. This encodes CASSGDGGNTIYF. The J gene is TRBJ1-3, the V gene TRBV6-5; D is uncertain. Germline V gene sequence: CDR1 MNHEY, CDR2 SVGAGI. The CDR3 has 13 residues. V gave up 6 bases and J gave up 4 bases, with 10 bases separating them.